This T cell receptor beta chain came from a study of control samples from healthy donors and cancer patients. Here immunoSEQ multiplex PCR was the method, and the copy in TCRdb shows in-frame clones only, minus some. The sample lists roughly 180,000 clones; 75% to 95% were seen once. Trimming left V 9 bases short and J 13 bases short, with 22 bases between. The CDR3 spans 13 residues. Germline CDR1 LNHDA, CDR2 SQIVND (reference sequence). This TCR came from a woman aged 40 to 50 in good health. The rearrangement joins TRBV19 to TRBJ1-3; D is ambiguous. Sequencing was done on a sample of blood. DNA for the CDR3: TGTGCCAGCATACGCTCGGGAGCCAGCCTTATATATTTT. Amino acid sequence: CASIRSGASLIYF.